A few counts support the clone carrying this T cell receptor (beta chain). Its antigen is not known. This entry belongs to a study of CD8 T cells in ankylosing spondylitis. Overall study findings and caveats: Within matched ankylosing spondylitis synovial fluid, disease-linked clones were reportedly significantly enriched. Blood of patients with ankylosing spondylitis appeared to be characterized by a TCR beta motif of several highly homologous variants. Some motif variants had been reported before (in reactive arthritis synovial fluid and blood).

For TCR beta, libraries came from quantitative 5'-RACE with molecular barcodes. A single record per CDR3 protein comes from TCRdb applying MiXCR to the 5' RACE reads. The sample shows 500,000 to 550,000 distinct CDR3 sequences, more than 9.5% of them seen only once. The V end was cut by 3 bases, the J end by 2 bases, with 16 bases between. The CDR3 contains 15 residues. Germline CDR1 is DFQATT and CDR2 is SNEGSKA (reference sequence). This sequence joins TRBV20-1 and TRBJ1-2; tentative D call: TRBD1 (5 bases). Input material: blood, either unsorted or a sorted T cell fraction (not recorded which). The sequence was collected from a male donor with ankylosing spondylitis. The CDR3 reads CSASSGGVLNYGYTF. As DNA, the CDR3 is TGCAGTGCTAGCTCCGGGGGGGTATTGAACTATGGCTACACCTTC.